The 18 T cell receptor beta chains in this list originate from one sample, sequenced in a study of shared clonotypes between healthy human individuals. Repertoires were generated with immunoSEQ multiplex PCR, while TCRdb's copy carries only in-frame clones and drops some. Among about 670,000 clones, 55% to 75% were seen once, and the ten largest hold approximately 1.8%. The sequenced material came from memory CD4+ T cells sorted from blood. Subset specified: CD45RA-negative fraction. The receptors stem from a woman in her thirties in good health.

The CDR3 region has the DNA TGCGCCAGCAGCTCTACCCCGGCGGTGGATGAAAAACTGTTTTTT. Translated, it gives CASSSTPAVDEKLFF. The rearrangement joins TRBV5-1 to TRBJ1-4; D unclear. Per the germline V gene, CDR1 is SGHRS and CDR2 is YFSETQ. Trimming shortened V by 3 bases and J by 6 bases, and 15 bases separated the two germline ends. The CDR3 length is 15 residues.

CDR3 region: CASSDRGLAGEQFF. The CDR3 DNA reads TGTGCCAGCAGTGACAGAGGACTAGCCGGTGAGCAGTTCTTC. The V gene is TRBV6-4, the J gene TRBJ2-1, with 8 nucleotides matching TRBD2. V was clipped by 2 bases and J by 9 bases; unmatched bases: 6. This CDR3 region has 14 residues. CDR1 and CDR2 (germline): MRHNA, SNTAGT.

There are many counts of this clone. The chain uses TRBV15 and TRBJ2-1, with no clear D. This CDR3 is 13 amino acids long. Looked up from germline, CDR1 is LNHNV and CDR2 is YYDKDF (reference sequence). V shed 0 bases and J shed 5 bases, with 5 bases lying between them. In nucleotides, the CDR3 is TGTGCCACCAGCAGAGACCTGGACAATGAGCAGTTCTTC. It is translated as CATSRDLDNEQFF. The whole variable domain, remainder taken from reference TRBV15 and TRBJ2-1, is DAMVIQNPRYQVTQFGKPVTLSCSQTLNHNVMYWYQQKSSQAPKLLFHYYDKDFNNEADTPDNFQSRRPNTSFCFLDIRSPGLGDTAMYLCATSRDLDNEQFFGPGTRLTVL.

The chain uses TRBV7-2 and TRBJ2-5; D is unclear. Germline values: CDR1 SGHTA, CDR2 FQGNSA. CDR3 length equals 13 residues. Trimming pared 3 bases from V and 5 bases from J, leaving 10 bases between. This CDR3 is CASSFILGETQYF. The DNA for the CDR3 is TGTGCCAGCAGCTTCATCCTCGGGGAGACCCAGTACTTC.

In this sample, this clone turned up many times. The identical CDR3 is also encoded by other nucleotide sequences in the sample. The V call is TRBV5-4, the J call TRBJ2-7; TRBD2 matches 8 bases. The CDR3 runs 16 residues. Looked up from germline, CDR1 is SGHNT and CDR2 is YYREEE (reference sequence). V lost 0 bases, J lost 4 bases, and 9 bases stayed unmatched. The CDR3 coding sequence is TGTGCCAGCAGCTTGGACTTCGGCGGGAGGAATTACGAGCAGTACTTC. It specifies CASSLDFGGRNYEQYF. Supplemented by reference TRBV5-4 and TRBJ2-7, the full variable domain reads ETGVTQSPTHLIKTRGQQVTLRCSSQSGHNTVSWYQQALGQGPQFIFQYYREEENGRGNFPPRFSGLQFPNYSSELNVNALELDDSALYLCASSLDFGGRNYEQYFGPGTRLTVT.

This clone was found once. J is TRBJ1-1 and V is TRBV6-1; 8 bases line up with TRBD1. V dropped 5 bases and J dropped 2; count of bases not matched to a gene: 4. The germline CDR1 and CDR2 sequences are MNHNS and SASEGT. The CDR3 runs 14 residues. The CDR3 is CASSKGTGNTEAFF. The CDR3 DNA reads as TGTGCCAGCAGTAAAGGGACAGGAAACACTGAAGCTTTCTTT.

The CDR3 protein is CAWSLAGVTGGIYEQYF. The CDR3 DNA reads as TGTGCCTGGAGTCTAGCGGGAGTAACGGGGGGGATCTACGAGCAGTACTTC. The chain combines TRBV30 with TRBJ2-7; 10 nucleotides align to TRBD2. CDR1 GTSNPN and CDR2 SVGIG come from the germline V gene (reference sequence). The CDR3 length is 17 residues. J was trimmed by 3 bases and V by 2 bases; bases with no gene match: 13.

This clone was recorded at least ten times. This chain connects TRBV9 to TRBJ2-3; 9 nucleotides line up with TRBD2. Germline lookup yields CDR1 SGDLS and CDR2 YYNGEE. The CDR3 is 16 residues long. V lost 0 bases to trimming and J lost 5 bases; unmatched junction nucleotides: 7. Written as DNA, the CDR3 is TGTGCCAGCAGCGTAGTTCGAGCGGGAGGCAGAGATACGCAGTATTTT. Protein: CASSVVRAGGRDTQYF.

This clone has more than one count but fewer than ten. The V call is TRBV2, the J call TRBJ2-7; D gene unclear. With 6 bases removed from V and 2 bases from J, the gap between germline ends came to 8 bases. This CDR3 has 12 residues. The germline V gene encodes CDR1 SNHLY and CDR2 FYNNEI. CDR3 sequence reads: CASREWTYEQYF. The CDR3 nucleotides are TGTGCCAGCAGGGAGTGGACCTACGAGCAGTACTTC.

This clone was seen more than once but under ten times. The DNA of the CDR3 is TGTGCCAGCAGTTACTCGGGGCGGCAGGGGGCCGGTGAGCAGTTCTTC. It encodes CASSYSGRQGAGEQFF. The rearrangement links TRBV6-5 to TRBJ2-1, with 8 bases identical to TRBD1. Trimming took 0 bases from V and 9 from J; bases not matched to a gene: 10. This CDR3 contains 16 residues. CDR1 MNHEY and CDR2 SVGAGI come from the germline V gene.

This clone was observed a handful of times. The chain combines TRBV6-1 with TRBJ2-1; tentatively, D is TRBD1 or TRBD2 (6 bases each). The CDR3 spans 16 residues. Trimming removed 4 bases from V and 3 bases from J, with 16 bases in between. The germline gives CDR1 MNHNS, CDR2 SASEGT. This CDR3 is CASSAGATVIYNEQFF. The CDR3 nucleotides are TGTGCCAGCAGTGCGGGGGCGACAGTCATCTACAATGAGCAGTTCTTC.

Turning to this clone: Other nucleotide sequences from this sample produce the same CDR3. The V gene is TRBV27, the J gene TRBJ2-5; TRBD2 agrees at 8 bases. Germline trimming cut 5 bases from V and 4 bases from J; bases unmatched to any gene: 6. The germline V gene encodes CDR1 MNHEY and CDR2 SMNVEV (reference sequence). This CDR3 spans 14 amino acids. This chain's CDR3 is CASSPGTRGETQYF. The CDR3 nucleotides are TGTGCCAGCAGTCCCGGGACTAGGGGAGAGACCCAGTACTTC.

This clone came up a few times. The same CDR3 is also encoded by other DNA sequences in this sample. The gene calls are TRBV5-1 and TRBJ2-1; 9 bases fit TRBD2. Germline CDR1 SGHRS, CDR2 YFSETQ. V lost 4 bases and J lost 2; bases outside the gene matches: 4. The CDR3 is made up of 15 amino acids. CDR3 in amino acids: CASSLSSGAYNEQFF. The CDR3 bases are TGCGCCAGCAGCCTATCTAGCGGGGCCTACAATGAGCAGTTCTTC.

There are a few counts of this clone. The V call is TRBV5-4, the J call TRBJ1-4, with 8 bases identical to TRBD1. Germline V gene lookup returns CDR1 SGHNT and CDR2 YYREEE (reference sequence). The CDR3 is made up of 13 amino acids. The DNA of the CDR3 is TGTGCGGGCGGACAGGGCAAGGGTGAAAAACTGTTTTTT. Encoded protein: CAGGQGKGEKLFF.

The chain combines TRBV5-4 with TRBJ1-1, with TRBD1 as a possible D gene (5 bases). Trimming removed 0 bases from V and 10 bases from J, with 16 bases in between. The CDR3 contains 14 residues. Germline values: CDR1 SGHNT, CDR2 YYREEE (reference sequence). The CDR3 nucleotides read TGTGCCAGCAGCTTGGGACAGCTGCAGAGGCCAGCTTTCTTT. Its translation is CASSLGQLQRPAFF.

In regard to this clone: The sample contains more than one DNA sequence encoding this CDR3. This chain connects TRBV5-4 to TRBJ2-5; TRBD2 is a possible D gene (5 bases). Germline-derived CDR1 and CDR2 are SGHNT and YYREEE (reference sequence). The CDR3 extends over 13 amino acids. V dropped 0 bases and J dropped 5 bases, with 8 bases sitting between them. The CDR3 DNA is TGTGCCAGCAGCTTGGAGAGCGGCGAGACCCAGTACTTC. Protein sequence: CASSLESGETQYF.

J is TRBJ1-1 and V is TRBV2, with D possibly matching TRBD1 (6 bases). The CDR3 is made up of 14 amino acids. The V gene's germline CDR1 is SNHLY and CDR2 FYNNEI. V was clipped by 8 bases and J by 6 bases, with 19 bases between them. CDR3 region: CASRGAGGVAEAFF. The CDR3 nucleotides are TGTGCCAGCCGGGGGGCCGGGGGAGTCGCTGAAGCTTTCTTT.

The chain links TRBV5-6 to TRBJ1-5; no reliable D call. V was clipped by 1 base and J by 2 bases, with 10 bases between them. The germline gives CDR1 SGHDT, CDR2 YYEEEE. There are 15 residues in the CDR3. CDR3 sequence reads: CASSLWAAGNQPQHF. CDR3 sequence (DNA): TGTGCCAGCAGCTTGTGGGCAGCAGGCAATCAGCCCCAGCATTTT. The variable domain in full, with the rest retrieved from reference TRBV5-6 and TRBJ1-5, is DAGVTQSPTHLIKTRGQQVTLRCSPKSGHDTVSWYQQALGQGPQFIFQYYEEEERQRGNFPDRFSGHQFPNYSSELNVNALLLGDSALYLCASSLWAAGNQPQHFGDGTRLSIL.